The rows below give T cell receptor beta chains drawn from one sample of a study of beta chain features in type 1 diabetes. Measured with immunoSEQ multiplex PCR; TCRdb has only the in-frame clones, and not every one. This table holds around 290,000 clones, 8% found once. The sample taken for sequencing was central memory CD4+ T cells from blood. The receptors were gathered from a woman younger than 30 in good health. Both conserved end residues are part of each CDR3. The D gene is left open where the match is weak. Clone size is not always given. Where it is, it says once, few, many or a class for expanded clones.

D gene	V gene	J gene	clone size	CDR3 protein	CDR3 DNA
-	TRBV19	TRBJ2-7	few	CASSIGQGLYEQYF	TGTGCCAGTAGTATAGGACAGGGACTCTACGAGCAGTACTTC
TRBD1	TRBV6-5	TRBJ1-3	-	CASSYGGQGGGNTIYF	TGTGCCAGCAGTTACGGTGGACAGGGTGGTGGAAACACCATATATTTT
-	TRBV6-6	TRBJ2-2	-	CASSYSERGRLFF	TGTGCCAGCAGTTACTCGGAAAGGGGGAGGCTGTTTTTT
TRBD1	TRBV6-6	TRBJ1-2	few	CASSQRDRDPYGYTF	TGTGCCAGCAGCCAACGGGACAGGGATCCCTATGGCTACACCTTC
TRBD2	TRBV2	TRBJ2-1	-	CASSGNSGMGEQFF	TGTGCCAGCAGTGGAAATAGCGGGATGGGTGAGCAGTTCTTC
-	TRBV14	TRBJ2-3	many	CASSPLATDTQYF	TGTGCCAGCAGCCCTCTGGCGACAGATACGCAGTATTTT
TRBD1	TRBV7-3	TRBJ1-2	-	CASTHVDRGFNYGYTF	TGTGCCAGCACCCACGTTGACAGGGGTTTCAACTATGGCTACACCTTC
TRBD1	TRBV23-1	TRBJ2-7	few	CASSQGQGAVYEQYF	TGTGCCAGCAGCCAAGGACAGGGGGCCGTCTACGAGCAGTACTTC
-	TRBV5-1	TRBJ1-1	-	CASSLYASTEAFF	TGCGCCAGCAGTCTCTACGCGAGCACTGAAGCTTTCTTT
-	TRBV10-3	TRBJ2-3	many	CATRGSPDTQYF	TGTGCCACCCGGGGGAGCCCAGATACGCAGTATTTT
TRBD1	TRBV2	TRBJ1-2	-	CASTTGTGNYGYTF	TGTGCCAGCACCACCGGGACAGGCAACTATGGCTACACCTTC
TRBD2	TRBV5-4	TRBJ2-5	-	CASSLELAGGKTQYF	TGTGCCAGCAGCTTGGAACTAGCGGGGGGGAAGACCCAGTACTTC
-	TRBV7-3	TRBJ2-1	few	CASSLNAGADYNEQFF	TGTGCCAGCAGCTTAAACGCGGGGGCCGACTACAATGAGCAGTTCTTC
TRBD1	TRBV5-4	TRBJ1-1	few	CASSHHGQGRNTEAFF	TGTGCCAGCAGCCATCATGGACAGGGCAGGAACACTGAAGCTTTCTTT
-	TRBV11-2	TRBJ2-1	-	CASSSVRALSNEQFF	TGTGCCAGCAGCTCCGTTCGGGCGTTGAGCAATGAGCAGTTCTTC
-	TRBV4-2	TRBJ1-2	-	CASSQDPHNNYGYTF	TGTGCCAGCAGCCAAGACCCCCACAATAACTATGGCTACACCTTC
-	TRBV7-9	TRBJ2-5	few	CASSLVDPGDQETQYF	TGTGCCAGCAGCTTAGTAGATCCCGGAGACCAAGAGACCCAGTACTTC
TRBD1	TRBV29-1	TRBJ2-1	-	CSGGRDRQRNEQFF	TGCAGCGGGGGCCGGGACAGGCAGCGTAATGAGCAGTTCTTC
TRBD2	TRBV27	TRBJ2-5	-	CASSTTSGMVRTQYF	TGTGCCAGCAGTACGACTAGCGGGATGGTCAGGACCCAGTACTTC
TRBD2	TRBV6-1	TRBJ2-7	few	CAISGLAGVSAYEQYF	TGTGCCATCAGTGGACTAGCGGGAGTATCAGCCTACGAGCAGTACTTC
TRBD1	TRBV18	TRBJ2-2	few	CASSPGTANTGELFF	TGTGCCAGCTCACCAGGGACAGCGAACACCGGGGAGCTGTTTTTT
TRBD1	TRBV4-2	TRBJ2-2	-	CASSALPGQLNTGELFF	TGTGCCAGCAGCGCCCTTCCGGGACAGCTCAACACCGGGGAGCTGTTTTTT
-	TRBV9	TRBJ2-2	few	CASSSSSGELFF	TGTGCCAGCAGCTCCTCGTCCGGGGAGCTGTTTTTT
-	TRBV29-1	TRBJ1-2	-	CSAGGRYYGYTF	TGCAGCGCGGGGGGCAGGTACTATGGCTACACCTTC
-	TRBV9	TRBJ2-1	few	CASSVDWDREQFF	TGTGCCAGCAGCGTAGATTGGGACCGGGAGCAGTTCTTC
-	TRBV7-2	TRBJ2-4	many	CASSRESLGKNIQYF	TGTGCCAGCAGCCGAGAAAGCTTGGGCAAAAACATTCAGTACTTC
-	TRBV10-3	TRBJ2-6	many	CATGQLLGGANVLTF	TGTGCCACTGGACAGCTCTTAGGTGGGGCCAACGTCCTGACTTTC
-	TRBV10-3	TRBJ2-1	-	CAISERQGRGNEQFF	TGTGCCATCAGTGAACGGCAGGGAAGGGGCAATGAGCAGTTCTTC
TRBD1	TRBV30	TRBJ1-3	few	CAWSVEGANTIYF	TGTGCCTGGAGTGTAGAGGGGGCAAACACCATATATTTT
-	TRBV15	TRBJ2-5	few	CATSTLRREETQYF	TGTGCCACCAGCACACTACGGAGGGAAGAGACCCAGTACTTC
TRBD1	TRBV5-1	TRBJ2-3	few	CASSFLAGGSDTQYF	TGCGCCAGCAGCTTCTTAGCAGGGGGCTCAGATACGCAGTATTTT
-	TRBV5-6	TRBJ2-5	-	CASSPGERGETQYF	TGTGCCAGCAGCCCGGGGGAAAGAGGCGAGACCCAGTACTTC
TRBD1	TRBV28	TRBJ1-4	-	CASRYPGTVNEKLFF	TGTGCCAGCAGGTACCCCGGGACAGTTAATGAAAAACTGTTTTTT
-	TRBV6-6	TRBJ2-3	few	CATLKTDTQYF	TGTGCCACCCTAAAAACAGATACGCAGTATTTT
-	TRBV9	TRBJ2-5	-	CASSVGQEAQRVIETQYF	TGTGCCAGCAGCGTAGGACAGGAAGCCCAACGGGTAATCGAGACCCAGTACTTC
-	TRBV7-2	TRBJ2-1	many	CASSLTGTSNEQFF	TGTGCCAGCAGCTTGACCGGGACGAGCAATGAGCAGTTCTTC
-	TRBV7-3	TRBJ2-3	many	CASSHQGGSTDTQYF	TGTGCCAGCAGCCACCAGGGCGGTAGCACAGATACGCAGTATTTT
-	TRBV29-1	TRBJ1-4	-	CSVTMTGSGLREKLFF	TGCAGCGTTACGATGACAGGTTCGGGGTTACGAGAAAAACTGTTTTTT
TRBD1	TRBV18	TRBJ1-1	few	CASSPLKTGDTEAFF	TGTGCCAGCTCACCCCTAAAGACAGGGGACACTGAAGCTTTCTTT
TRBD2	TRBV4-2	TRBJ2-2	few	CASSPSKAGAGELFF	TGTGCCAGCAGCCCCTCTAAAGCGGGGGCCGGGGAGCTGTTTTTT